These 19 T cell receptor beta chains were sequenced from one sample in a study of blood T cells in healthy people across ages. Primers used in a second PCR of roughly 6 to 12 cycles were a sample-barcoded 5' primer and a J-beta primer mix. From the 5' RACE reads, TCRdb called clonotypes with MiXCR, one entry per CDR3 protein. The sample shows about 1.8 million distinct CDR3 sequences, around half of them seen only once. The sequenced sample was blood. The receptor set was obtained from a woman aged 35 to 49 in good health.

The V and J genes are TRBV2 and TRBJ1-5; no clear D. The V end lost 7 bases, the J end lost 0 bases, and 13 bases lay between the germline ends. Germline V gives CDR1 SNHLY, CDR2 FYNNEI. CDR3 length: 15 residues. The CDR3 sequence is CASTRTTVSNQPQHF. CDR3 coding DNA: TGTGCCAGCACCCGGACGACGGTTAGCAATCAGCCCCAGCATTTT.

This chain links TRBV5-6 with TRBJ2-5; tentatively, D is TRBD2 (6 bases). The CDR3 totals 14 residues. V was cut by 1 base and J by 7 bases, with 14 bases left in between. Germline V gene data show CDR1 as SGHDT and CDR2 as YYEEEE. For the CDR3, the DNA is TGTGCCAGCAGCTTGACGCCTAGCGCGAGGACCCAGTACTTC. Translating it yields CASSLTPSARTQYF.

This clonotype was counted between two and nine times. This chain uses TRBV10-3 with TRBJ2-3; TRBD2 might be the D (6 bases). The CDR3 is 14 amino acids. Trimming left V 7 bases short and J 0 bases short, with 11 bases between. Germline lookup yields CDR1 ENHRY and CDR2 SYGVKD. The CDR3 here is CAIMGGVSTDTQYF. CDR3 bases: TGTGCCATCATGGGGGGAGTTAGCACAGATACGCAGTATTTT.

The chain links TRBV6-2 or TRBV6-3 to TRBJ2-7; D gene uncertain. V was trimmed by 10 bases and J by 3 bases, leaving 13 bases between them. Per germline, CDR1 MNHEY and CDR2 SVGEGT. This CDR3 comprises 12 residues. The CDR3 DNA is TGTGCCACCCAAGAAGACATCTACGAGCAGTACTTC. Protein: CATQEDIYEQYF.

This rearrangement joins TRBV2 to TRBJ2-3; D tentatively fits TRBD1 or TRBD2 (5 bases each). CDR1 is SNHLY and CDR2 is FYNNEI in the germline V gene. The CDR3 length is 15 residues. Trimming removed 2 bases from V and 0 bases from J, with 9 bases in between. In nucleotides, the CDR3 is TGTGCCAGCAGTGAACAGGGAGTCAGCACAGATACGCAGTATTTT. It codes for CASSEQGVSTDTQYF. Filled out from reference TRBV2 and TRBJ2-3, the complete variable domain reads EPEVTQTPSHQVTQMGQEVILRCVPISNHLYFYWYRQILGQKVEFLVSFYNNEISEKSEIFDDQFSVERPDGSNFTLKIRSTKLEDSAMYFCASSEQGVSTDTQYFGPGTRLTVL.

This clonotype was detected only a few times. The chain carries TRBV20-1 and TRBJ2-7; D tentatively reads TRBD1 or TRBD2 (5 bases each). Germline lookup yields CDR1 DFQATT and CDR2 SNEGSKA (reference sequence). Trimming removed 3 bases from V and 2 bases from J, with 17 bases in between. The CDR3 has 15 amino acids. The CDR3 spells CSASPQGRLTYEQYF. The CDR3 DNA sequence: TGCAGTGCTAGTCCCCAGGGACGACTGACCTACGAGCAGTACTTC.

This rearrangement joins TRBV7-2 to TRBJ2-7, with no clear D. Trimming left V 5 bases short and J 6 bases short, with 14 bases between. This CDR3 has 13 amino acids. Germline CDR1 reads SGHTA; CDR2 reads FQGNSA. CDR3 loop: CASSQARPTEQYF. The DNA for the CDR3 is TGTGCCAGCAGCCAGGCGAGACCTACCGAGCAGTACTTC.

In nucleotides, the CDR3 is TGTGCCAGCAGCCTTCTAGGGGGTCGGAATCAGCCCCAGCATTTT. Protein: CASSLLGGRNQPQHF. The genes are TRBV12-3 or TRBV12-4 and TRBJ1-5; weak D call: TRBD1 (6 bases). The CDR3 loop spans 15 amino acids. V lost 6 bases and J 4 bases, leaving 16 bases between the germline ends.

This clonotype has a handful of counts. The chain carries TRBV12-5 and TRBJ2-7; 7 bases line up with TRBD2. The DNA end lines up better with TRBJ2-5; the J call may be wrong. Germline-derived CDR1 and CDR2 are LGHNT and FRNRAP. This CDR3 is built from 14 residues. The CDR3 here is CASGLSGTQETQYF. CDR3 bases: TGTGCTAGTGGTTTGAGCGGGACTCAAGAGACCCAGTACTTC.

This clonotype was found once. A read error may be the cause here, since a much bigger clone is one base away. This sequence joins TRBV29-1 and TRBJ2-7; TRBD2 is a possible D gene (5 bases). Germline V gives CDR1 SQVTM, CDR2 ANQGSEA. The CDR3 runs to 13 residues. The V and J ends lost 3 bases and 3 bases respectively, with 12 bases between them. This CDR3 is CSVETGFDYEQYV. Written as DNA, the CDR3 is TGCAGCGTTGAGACGGGGTTTGACTACGAGCAGTACGTC.

This clonotype was counted a single time. The V call is TRBV5-1, the J call TRBJ1-1, with a tentative D call TRBD1 (5 bases). From germline, CDR1 is SGHRS and CDR2 YFSETQ. V was clipped by 7 bases and J by 3 bases, with 19 bases between them. The CDR3 has 15 amino acids. The CDR3 loop reads CASSWGGGSDTEAFF. The CDR3 DNA is TGCGCCAGCTCTTGGGGTGGGGGGTCCGACACTGAAGCTTTCTTT.

This clonotype was counted between two and nine times. This chain connects TRBV25-1 to TRBJ2-7; 8 bases fit TRBD1. J lost 4 bases, V lost 9 bases, and 11 bases had no gene match. CDR3 length equals 14 residues. Germline CDR1 MGHDK, CDR2 SYGVNS. CDR3 coding DNA: TGTGCCAGTGGGGGGACAGGTGAGGCGTACGAGCAGTACTTC. This encodes CASGGTGEAYEQYF.

This clonotype showed up just a few times. The V gene is TRBV12-3 or TRBV12-4, the J gene TRBJ2-4, with 9 bases identical to TRBD1. The end of the DNA fits TRBJ2-7 better, so the J call may be wrong. CDR3 length: 14 amino acids. CDR3 in amino acids: CASSIGTGIGEQYF. CDR3 DNA sequence: TGTGCCAGCAGTATAGGGACAGGGATCGGCGAGCAGTACTTC.

This clonotype was seen a single time. A read error may explain this, as a much larger clone is one base away. V is TRBV2 and J is TRBJ2-5; D is possibly TRBD1 (6 bases). Germline V CDR1 and CDR2: SNHLY, FYNNEI. V gave up 2 bases and J gave up 11 bases, with 15 bases separating them. The CDR3 runs to 13 residues. CDR3 DNA sequence: TGTGCCAGCAGTGAAAGGTGGGACAATGAGCAGTACTTC. Encoded protein: CASSERWDNEQYF.

The chain couples TRBV6-1 to TRBJ1-2; D is perhaps TRBD1 (5 bases). Between the trimmed V and J ends, which lost 2 bases and 3 bases, there was a span of 22 bases. This CDR3 has 18 residues. The V gene's germline CDR1 is MNHNS and CDR2 SASEGT. The CDR3 loop reads CASSENAAGFALYYGYTF. The CDR3 nucleotides read TGTGCCAGCAGTGAAAATGCGGCAGGGTTCGCTTTGTACTATGGCTACACCTTC.

The chain recombines TRBV11-2 with TRBJ2-3, with 9 bases aligning to TRBD2. V lost 6 bases, J lost 4 bases, and 8 bases stayed unmatched. The CDR3 has 15 amino acids. Germline assignment: CDR1 SGHAT and CDR2 FQNNGV. In DNA form, the CDR3 reads TGTGCCAGCAGGGAGGGACTAGCATCGGCAGATACGCAGTATTTT. It is translated as CASREGLASADTQYF.

The chain is built from TRBV15 and TRBJ2-5; 9 nucleotides line up with TRBD2. CDR3 length: 14 residues. V gave up 3 bases and J gave up 4 bases; unmatched junction bases: 3. Germline CDR1 reads LNHNV; CDR2 reads YYDKDF (reference sequence). The CDR3 nucleotides read TGTGCCACCAGCAGGACTAGCGGCTTAGAGACCCAGTACTTC. Translation: CATSRTSGLETQYF. Complete variable domain (other parts from reference TRBV15 and TRBJ2-5): DAMVIQNPRYQVTQFGKPVTLSCSQTLNHNVMYWYQQKSSQAPKLLFHYYDKDFNNEADTPDNFQSRRPNTSFCFLDIRSPGLGDTAMYLCATSRTSGLETQYFGPGTRLLVL.

This chain links TRBV6-2 or TRBV6-3 with TRBJ1-5, with D maybe TRBD1 (5 bases). V lost 1 base and J lost 3, with 13 bases in between. In germline, CDR1 is MNHEY, CDR2 SVGEGT. The CDR3 contains 16 residues. The CDR3 protein is CASSYWAPRANQPQHF. CDR3 coding DNA: TGTGCCAGCAGTTACTGGGCCCCCAGGGCCAATCAGCCCCAGCATTTT.

The sample holds a few counts of this clonotype. The DNA of the CDR3 is TGCGCCAGCAGCTACCGACAGGGACAGAACACTGAAGCTTTCTTT. Its translation is CASSYRQGQNTEAFF. The rearrangement joins TRBV5-1 to TRBJ1-1, with TRBD1 matching 7 bases. The CDR3 covers 15 residues. Per germline, CDR1 SGHRS and CDR2 YFSETQ. V shed 3 bases and J 1 base; nucleotides not matched to a gene: 6. Full variable domain (outside the CDR3, taken from reference TRBV5-1 and TRBJ1-1): KAGVTQTPRYLIKTRGQQVTLSCSPISGHRSVSWYQQTPGQGLQFLFEYFSETQRNKGNFPGRFSGRQFSNSRSEMNVSTLELGDSALYLCASSYRQGQNTEAFFGQGTRLTVV.